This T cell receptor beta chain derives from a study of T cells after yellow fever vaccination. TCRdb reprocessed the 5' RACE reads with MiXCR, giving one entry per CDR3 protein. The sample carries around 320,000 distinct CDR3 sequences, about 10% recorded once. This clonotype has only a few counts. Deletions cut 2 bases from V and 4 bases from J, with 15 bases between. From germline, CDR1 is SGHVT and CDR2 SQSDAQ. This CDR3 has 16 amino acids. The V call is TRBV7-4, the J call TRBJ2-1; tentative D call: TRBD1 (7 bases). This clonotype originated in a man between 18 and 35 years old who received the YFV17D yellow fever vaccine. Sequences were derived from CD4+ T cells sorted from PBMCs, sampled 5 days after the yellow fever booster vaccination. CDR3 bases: TGTGCCAGCAGCTTACCAGGGGGGATATTTTACAATGAGCAGTTCTTC. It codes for CASSLPGGIFYNEQFF.